This TCR beta chain was identified in a study of shared clonotypes between healthy human individuals. The study, taken as a whole, reports: Memory subsets had estimated richness that was generally smaller than that of naive subsets.

Note on this clone: Its antigen is still unknown. Additional DNA sequences in this sample encode the identical CDR3.

This CDR3 is 14 amino acids long. After removal of 0 bases from V and 7 bases from J, the junction contained 0 bases not matched to a gene. Germline CDR1 reads KGHSH; CDR2 reads LQKENI. Data came from immunoSEQ multiplex PCR; TCRdb stores just in-frame clones and leaves some out. Of over 2 million clones listed, 85% to 95% are singletons. The chain employs TRBV18 and TRBJ2-2; 9 bases line up with TRBD2. This receptor was taken from a young man in good health. Sequencing input: naive CD4+ T cells sorted from blood. Stated subset: CD45RA+ positively selected. The chain's CDR3 is CASSPPSGSGELFF. For the CDR3, the DNA is TGTGCCAGCTCACCACCTAGCGGGAGCGGGGAGCTGTTTTTT.